This is a list of T cell receptor beta chains from one sample in a study of Ad26.COV2.S vaccination and SARS-CoV-2 variants. Assay: immunoSEQ multiplex PCR; the TCRdb copy retains only in-frame clones and omits some. The data hold over 400,000 clones, with 92% observed a single time. The specimen was peripheral blood, collected in a trial of Ad26.COV2.S vaccine versus placebo. The source of these receptors is a person aged 18-60 years who received the Ad26.COV2.S COVID-19 vaccine or a placebo. Each CDR3 is given with its conserved first and last residue. The order of the fields is clone size, D gene, J gene, V gene, CDR3 DNA, CDR3 protein. The D gene is left open where the match is weak. Clone size is shown for a subset of rows, as once, few, many or a class of expanded clone.

NA | NA | TRBJ1-4 | TRBV30 | TGTGCCTGGAGAGTACTTAGGGAAAAACTGTTTTTT | CAWRVLREKLFF
NA | NA | TRBJ2-1 | TRBV6-4 | TGTGCCAGCAGTAGTAACTATGAGCCGTACAATGAGCAGTTCTTC | CASSSNYEPYNEQFF
NA | TRBD1 | TRBJ2-2 | TRBV10-2 | TGCGCCAGTAAAGCATACAGCGGACAGGGCACCGGGGAGCTGTTTTTT | CASKAYSGQGTGELFF
NA | TRBD2 | TRBJ2-5 | TRBV6-5 | TGTGCCAGCATGGGTGCGGGGGAGGTGGAGACCCAGTACTTC | CASMGAGEVETQYF
NA | NA | TRBJ2-7 | TRBV24-1 | TGTGCCACCAGTAGACTCTCCTCCTACGAGCAGTACTTC | CATSRLSSYEQYF
NA | NA | TRBJ2-6 | TRBV4-3 | TGCGCCAGCAGCCAAGACTGGTTCTCTGGGGCCAACGTCCTGACTTTC | CASSQDWFSGANVLTF
NA | TRBD1 | TRBJ1-1 | TRBV2 | TGTGCCAGCAGTGGAGGGCAGGGGGGAACTGAAGCTTTCTTT | CASSGGQGGTEAFF
NA | NA | TRBJ2-6 | TRBV2 | TGTGCCAGCAGTGAAGCGCGTAGCGGACAGTCTGGGGCCAACGTCCTGACTTTC | CASSEARSGQSGANVLTF
NA | NA | TRBJ1-2 | TRBV28 | TGTGCCAGCATCGGCCGGGACAACCCAGGCTACACCTTC | CASIGRDNPGYTF
NA | TRBD2 | TRBJ2-2 | TRBV23-1 | TGCGCCAGCAGTCAATCGGGGCTAGCGGGGGGCCCGAACACCGGGGAGCTGTTTTTT | CASSQSGLAGGPNTGELFF
NA | NA | TRBJ2-1 | TRBV7-9 | TGTGCCAGCAGCGCGGGACGGTCCTACAATGAGCAGTTCTTC | CASSAGRSYNEQFF
NA | TRBD2 | TRBJ2-1 | TRBV19 | TGTGCCAGTAGTATAAGCGGGACCCACAATGAGCAGTTCTTC | CASSISGTHNEQFF
NA | TRBD1 | TRBJ1-5 | TRBV6-5 | TGTGCCAGCAGTTACTACGACAGGGATAGCAATCAGCCCCAGCATTTT | CASSYYDRDSNQPQHF
once | NA | TRBJ1-5 | TRBV4-1 | TGCGCCAGCAGCGAGGGACAACGATTTCAGCCCCAGCATTTT | CASSEGQRFQPQHF
NA | TRBD1 | TRBJ1-2 | TRBV5-8 | TGTGCCAGCACCCCGACAGGGAACATACCCTATGGCTACACCTTC | CASTPTGNIPYGYTF
NA | NA | TRBJ1-4 | TRBV7-8 | TGTGCCAGCAGCTCTGACAGAGGGGAAAAACTGTTTTTT | CASSSDRGEKLFF
NA | NA | TRBJ1-5 | TRBV28 | TGTGCCACCACGGGAGAGATACCCAATATGCCCCAGCATTTT | CATTGEIPNMPQHF